A single sample is the source of the 18 T cell receptor beta chains below, sequenced in a study of cytotoxic CD8 clonotypes in ibrutinib-treated CLL. Sequencing used immunoSEQ multiplex PCR; TCRdb keeps in-frame clones, though not all of them. The sample has about 140,000 clones; about three quarters are singletons. Sequenced here: PBMCs, sampled after 24 months of ibrutinib treatment. Receptors were obtained from a human donor with chronic lymphocytic leukemia.

This chain uses TRBV19 with TRBJ2-5; TRBD1 aligns across 10 bases. After removal of 1 base from V and 4 bases from J, the junction contained 0 bases not matched to a gene. This CDR3 contains 14 residues. CDR1 LNHDA and CDR2 SQIVND come from the germline V gene (reference sequence). This CDR3 reads CASSIGTGGETQYF. CDR3 DNA: TGTGCCAGTAGTATAGGGACAGGGGGAGAGACCCAGTACTTC.

J is TRBJ2-3 and V is TRBV29-1; TRBD2 matches 9 bases. V shed 1 base and J 3 bases; nucleotides not matched to a gene: 2. The CDR3 loop spans 14 amino acids. Germline CDR1 and CDR2: SQVTM and ANQGSEA. CDR3 protein: CSVEGLAGTDTQYF. CDR3 bases: TGCAGCGTTGAAGGGCTAGCGGGAACAGATACGCAGTATTTT.

The chain couples TRBV6-6 to TRBJ1-2; D possibly corresponds to TRBD1 (5 bases). Germline values: CDR1 MNHNY, CDR2 SVGAGI (reference sequence). This CDR3 comprises 14 residues. V lost 8 bases and J lost 2, with 15 bases in between. The CDR3 DNA reads TGTGCCAGCGTTAATCCGGGACTGAACTATGGCTACACCTTC. It is translated as CASVNPGLNYGYTF.

CDR3 region: CASSLEHANYGYTF. CDR3 DNA sequence: TGTGCCAGCAGTTTAGAGCATGCTAACTATGGCTACACCTTC. The chain carries TRBV28 and TRBJ1-2; D gene unclear. CDR1 MDHEN and CDR2 SYDVKM come from the germline V gene. This CDR3 comprises 14 residues. Trimming pared 2 bases from V and 0 bases from J, leaving 7 bases between.

The rearrangement uses TRBV4-3 and TRBJ1-2; unclear D gene. With 7 bases removed from V and 0 bases from J, the gap between germline ends came to 12 bases. CDR1 and CDR2 (germline): LGHNA, YSLEER. The CDR3 loop spans 14 amino acids. The CDR3 DNA sequence: TGCGCCAGCACCCCGGACGTAGCTAACTATGGCTACACCTTC. This encodes CASTPDVANYGYTF.

V usage is TRBV27 and J usage is TRBJ1-5; 12 nucleotides agree with TRBD1. Trimming took 8 bases from V and 2 from J; bases not matched to a gene: 19. The CDR3 length is 20 residues. Germline V gene lookup returns CDR1 MNHEY and CDR2 SMNVEV (reference sequence). Written as DNA, the CDR3 is TGTGCCAGCCGAAACAGGGGGACAGGGGGCTCGGGAAGGGGCAATCAGCCCCAGCATTTT. This sequence encodes CASRNRGTGGSGRGNQPQHF.

V is TRBV4-3 and J is TRBJ2-1; 11 positions match TRBD2. Germline values: CDR1 LGHNA, CDR2 YSLEER. This CDR3 has 15 amino acids. V was clipped by 2 bases and J by 6 bases; unmatched bases: 3. CDR3 nucleotide sequence: TGCGCCAGCAGCCAACGTAGCGGGGGGGTCAATGAGCAGTTCTTC. Its protein is CASSQRSGGVNEQFF.

The chain recombines TRBV18 with TRBJ1-2; no definite D call. V dropped 4 bases and J dropped 8 bases, with 11 bases sitting between them. The CDR3 loop spans 12 amino acids. Per germline, CDR1 KGHSH and CDR2 LQKENI. CDR3 nucleotide sequence: TGTGCCAGCTCACGGCGGACGGACGGCTACACCTTC. Translated, it gives CASSRRTDGYTF. The complete variable domain, with remaining parts taken from reference TRBV18 and TRBJ1-2, reads NAGVMQNPRHLVRRRGQEARLRCSPMKGHSHVYWYRQLPEEGLKFMVYLQKENIIDESGMPKERFSAEFPKEGPSILRIQQVVRGDSAAYFCASSRRTDGYTFGSGTRLTVV.

The V and J genes are TRBV4-3 and TRBJ2-1; weak D call: TRBD2 (6 bases). V was shortened by 4 bases and J by 10 bases, with 17 bases between the two germline ends. In germline, CDR1 is LGHNA, CDR2 YSLEER. The CDR3 has 14 residues. In DNA form, the CDR3 reads TGCGCCAGCAGCCCGGGGGTGGTCGGGGAGGAGCAGTTCTTC. Its translation: CASSPGVVGEEQFF.

The CDR3 coding sequence is TGTGCCAGCAGCTTGCTGGCAGATACGCAGTATTTT. Translated: CASSLLADTQYF. V and J are TRBV5-8 and TRBJ2-3; D is undetermined. Trimming removed 1 base from V and 4 bases from J, with 4 bases in between. CDR1 is SGHTS, CDR2 YDEGEE, per germline. The CDR3 length is 12 residues.

In this sample, this clone turned up once. The chain is built from TRBV11-2 and TRBJ2-2; 8 bases fit TRBD2. This CDR3 region has 17 residues. The V gene's germline CDR1 is SGHAT and CDR2 FQNNGV. Trimming cost V 4 bases and J 0 bases; bases outside gene matches: 7. CDR3 DNA sequence: TGTGCCAGCAGCTCCCCCGGGGGGGGGCCGAACACCGGGGAGCTGTTTTTT. Its protein product is CASSSPGGGPNTGELFF.

V and J are TRBV19 and TRBJ2-5; no clear D. With 4 bases removed from V and 7 bases from J, the gap between germline ends came to 13 bases. The CDR3 has 13 residues. Germline V CDR1 and CDR2: LNHDA, SQIVND (reference sequence). The CDR3 spells CASSTEALGTQYF. In DNA form, the CDR3 reads TGTGCCAGTAGTACCGAGGCCCTCGGGACCCAGTACTTC.

The V call is TRBV11-2, the J call TRBJ2-2, with D possibly TRBD2 on 5 matching bases. Germline CDR1 SGHAT, CDR2 FQNNGV. With 6 bases removed from V and 4 bases from J, the gap between germline ends came to 12 bases. CDR3 size: 14 residues. The CDR3 DNA sequence: TGTGCCAGCAGTCCCAATGCGGGCACCGGGGAGCTGTTTTTT. Translation: CASSPNAGTGELFF.

The chain carries TRBV28 and TRBJ1-5; no clear D gene. The V end was cut by 6 bases, the J end by 6 bases, with 18 bases between. This CDR3 contains 15 residues. Germline V gene data show CDR1 as MDHEN and CDR2 as SYDVKM. DNA of the CDR3: TGTGCCAGCAGCCCGGCTCCTGGAAGAAGTCAGCCCCAGCATTTT. This translates into CASSPAPGRSQPQHF.

The rearrangement uses TRBV5-4 and TRBJ2-5; D remains ambiguous. In germline, CDR1 is SGHNT, CDR2 YYREEE (reference sequence). The V end lost 3 bases, the J end lost 1 base, and 10 bases lay between the germline ends. The CDR3 runs 14 residues. CDR3 coding DNA: TGTGCCAGCAGCTCCACCGGGCCCCAAGAGACCCAGTACTTC. Translated, it gives CASSSTGPQETQYF.

V gene TRBV9 combines with J gene TRBJ2-1, with TRBD2 matching 8 bases. Per germline, CDR1 SGDLS and CDR2 YYNGEE. V was clipped by 3 bases and J by 8 bases; unmatched bases: 13. The CDR3 runs to 16 residues. The CDR3 DNA reads TGTGCCAGCAGCGCCCGTAGCGGGAAAGGGGACCATGAGCAGTTCTTC. Translation: CASSARSGKGDHEQFF.

By its share, this clone is medium-sized (0.01 to 0.1%). This chain links TRBV27 with TRBJ1-6; D is unresolved. With 1 base removed from V and 7 bases from J, the gap between germline ends came to 11 bases. Germline lookup yields CDR1 MNHEY and CDR2 SMNVEV (reference sequence). CDR3 size: 15 residues. The CDR3 bases are TGTGCCAGCAGTTTATGGGCAGGCCAAAATTCACCCCTCCACTTT. It specifies CASSLWAGQNSPLHF.

This clone occurred once. This chain connects TRBV18 to TRBJ1-1; TRBD1 agrees at 7 bases. The length of the CDR3 is 14 residues. Trimming took 6 bases from V and 2 from J; bases not matched to a gene: 6. Per germline, CDR1 KGHSH and CDR2 LQKENI. CDR3 nucleotide sequence: TGTGCCAGCTCCTGGGACAGCCAAAACACTGAAGCTTTCTTT. Residues: CASSWDSQNTEAFF.